This entry lists 3 T cell receptor beta chains sequenced from one sample in a study of blood T cells in healthy people across ages. The authors ran a second PCR of about 7 to 12 cycles using a sample-barcoded 5' primer and a J-beta primer mix. One entry per CDR3 protein results from TCRdb running MiXCR on the 5' RACE reads. The table lists about 1.4 million distinct CDR3 sequences, roughly 59% of them singletons. The sequenced material came from blood. The receptors here all came from a man in his late teens or twenties in good health.

The chain is built from TRBV27 and TRBJ2-5, with a weak D call TRBD2 (6 bases). The CDR3 totals 15 residues. V lost 3 bases and J lost 5, with 16 bases in between. Germline CDR1 MNHEY, CDR2 SMNVEV (reference sequence). For the CDR3, the DNA is TGTGCCAGCAGTTTGGAGGGGTTTAATCTTGAGACCCAGTACTTC. This gives the protein CASSLEGFNLETQYF.

The chain uses TRBV20-1 and TRBJ1-4, with D tentatively TRBD1 (6 bases). There are 13 residues in the CDR3. CDR1 is DFQATT, CDR2 SNEGSKA, per germline (reference sequence). The CDR3 nucleotides read TGCAGCGCCCCAGGGGAGACCTCGGAAAAACTGTTTTTT. This codes for CSAPGETSEKLFF.

Comments on this clonotype: At one end the junction does not follow the germline gene, possibly because of a read error. V is TRBV9 and J is TRBJ1-5; perhaps TRBD1 as D (5 bases). Looked up from germline, CDR1 is SGDLS and CDR2 is YYNGEE. CDR3 length: 12 residues. CDR3 residues: CASSEAGGPQQF. The CDR3 DNA follows: TGTGCCAGCAGCGAGGCGGGGGGACCCCAGCAGTTT.